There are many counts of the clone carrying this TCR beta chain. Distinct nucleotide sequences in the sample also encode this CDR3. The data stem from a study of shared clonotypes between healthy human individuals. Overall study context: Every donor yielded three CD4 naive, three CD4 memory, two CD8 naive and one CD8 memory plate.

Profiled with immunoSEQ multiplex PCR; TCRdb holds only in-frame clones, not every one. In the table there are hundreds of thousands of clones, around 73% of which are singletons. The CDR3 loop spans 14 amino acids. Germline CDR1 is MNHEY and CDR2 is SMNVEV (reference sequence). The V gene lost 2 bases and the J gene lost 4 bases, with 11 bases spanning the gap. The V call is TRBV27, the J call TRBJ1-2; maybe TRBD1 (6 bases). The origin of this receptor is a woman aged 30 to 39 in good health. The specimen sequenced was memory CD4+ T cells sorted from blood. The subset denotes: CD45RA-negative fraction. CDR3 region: CASSLTGPSYGYTF. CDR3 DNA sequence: TGTGCCAGCAGTTTAACAGGGCCATCCTATGGCTACACCTTC.